This TCR beta chain stems from a study of PD-1 blockade in mismatch repair-deficient tumors. Study details: All were previously treated, progressing patients with about twelve mismatch repair-deficient cancer types. Findings and limits, study-wide: Tumor-resident clones, often absent from pretreatment blood, expanded after pembrolizumab and then contracted.

Clones were read by immunoSEQ multiplex PCR, and TCRdb kept only the in-frame ones, dropping some. The table shows roughly 130,000 clones, with roughly 90% occurring only once. CDR3 length: 15 residues. CDR1 and CDR2 from the germline V gene are SGHRS and YFSETQ. V lost 1 base to trimming and J lost 7 bases, with 15 bases between them. As for this clone: Antigen unknown.

All patients were mismatch repair deficient, assessed by either PCR or immunohistochemistry. TCR sequencing covered a few patients who responded to pembrolizumab. This clonotype was obtained from an adult with mismatch repair-deficient cancer. The genes are TRBV5-1 and TRBJ2-4, with D possibly being TRBD1 or TRBD2 (6 bases each). This specimen consisted of peripheral blood, obtained just under 74 weeks after starting pembrolizumab. The CDR3 nucleotides are TGCGCCAGCAGCTTGAATGGGGGCGGAGGGAACATTCAGTACTTC. Its translation is CASSLNGGGGNIQYF.